These 10 T cell receptor beta chains were sequenced from one sample in a study of T cell responses to AZD1222 COVID-19 vaccine. The table came from immunoSEQ multiplex PCR; TCRdb's copy has only in-frame clones and leaves some out. Of about 110,000 clones in the sample, approximately 89% are singletons; the top ten hold less than 4%. The source material was peripheral blood, sampled on day 0 of MenACWY control vaccination. Every receptor here comes from an adult in good health.

This rearrangement joins TRBV30 to TRBJ1-2; perhaps TRBD1 as D (5 bases). Germline V lookup: CDR1 GTSNPN, CDR2 SVGIG (reference sequence). Trimming took 0 bases from V and 4 from J, leaving 21 bases between them. This CDR3 contains 17 residues. The CDR3 DNA is TGTGCCTGGAGTGTAACCTGGGGGGGAGCCGCCATCTATGGCTACACCTTC. This codes for CAWSVTWGGAAIYGYTF.

In DNA form, the CDR3 reads TGTGCCAGCAGTTTCGCAGGGCGCAATTCACCCCTCCACTTT. As protein: CASSFAGRNSPLHF. This rearrangement joins TRBV27 to TRBJ1-6; possibly TRBD1 for D (5 bases). The CDR3 loop spans 14 amino acids. V gave up 3 bases and J gave up 7 bases, with 10 bases separating them. Germline values: CDR1 MNHEY, CDR2 SMNVEV (reference sequence).

This sequence joins TRBV5-6 and TRBJ1-1; 9 nucleotides match TRBD1. V gave up 5 bases and J gave up 4 bases; unmatched junction bases: 6. This CDR3 contains 14 residues. Germline CDR1 reads SGHDT; CDR2 reads YYEEEE. CDR3 loop: CASRQGAHRTEAFF. In DNA form, the CDR3 reads TGTGCCAGCAGACAGGGGGCGCATCGCACTGAAGCTTTCTTT.

The V and J genes are TRBV3-1 (or the pseudogene TRBV3-2) and TRBJ1-3, with 7 bases matching TRBD1. This CDR3 is built from 15 residues. Germline trimming cut 7 bases from V and 2 bases from J; bases unmatched to any gene: 8. Germline assignment: CDR1 LGHDT and CDR2 YNNKEL (reference sequence). CDR3 coding DNA: TGTGCCAGCACCCGACAGGGATCTGCTGGAAACACCATATATTTT. Translating gives CASTRQGSAGNTIYF.

V gene TRBV28 combines with J gene TRBJ2-7, with 7 bases identical to TRBD2. The CDR3 runs 12 residues. The junction had 1 base not matched to a gene; V was cut back by 2 bases and J by 6 bases. Germline V gene sequence: CDR1 MDHEN, CDR2 SYDVKM. CDR3 loop: CASSLTGGEQYF. The CDR3 DNA follows: TGTGCCAGCAGTTTAACGGGGGGCGAGCAGTACTTC.

The V and J genes are TRBV5-4 and TRBJ1-3, with D tentatively TRBD1 (5 bases). V was clipped by 4 bases and J by 4 bases, with 18 bases between them. The germline V gene has CDR1 SGHNT and CDR2 YYREEE (reference sequence). This CDR3 has 16 amino acids. In DNA, the CDR3 is TGTGCCAGCAGCCCCGGGAAAAGGGGTTCAGGAAACACCATATATTTT. As protein: CASSPGKRGSGNTIYF. Full variable domain (rest looked up from reference TRBV5-4 and TRBJ1-3): ETGVTQSPTHLIKTRGQQVTLRCSSQSGHNTVSWYQQALGQGPQFIFQYYREEENGRGNFPPRFSGLQFPNYSSELNVNALELDDSALYLCASSPGKRGSGNTIYFGEGSWLTVV.

This rearrangement joins TRBV6-5 to TRBJ2-2; the match to TRBD2 covers 7 bases. The germline CDR1 and CDR2 sequences are MNHEY and SVGAGI. CDR3 length: 14 amino acids. Losses at the gene ends were 2 bases for V and 8 bases for J; bases not matched to a gene: 5. CDR3 sequence (DNA): TGTGCCAGCAGTTACCCGACAGCGGGAGGGGAGCTGTTTTTT. It is translated as CASSYPTAGGELFF.

This chain uses TRBV27 with TRBJ2-3; D is perhaps TRBD2 (5 bases). V lost 3 bases and J lost 4, with 8 bases in between. Germline assignment: CDR1 MNHEY and CDR2 SMNVEV (reference sequence). The CDR3 consists of 13 residues. The CDR3 DNA reads as TGTGCCAGCAGTTTTGCGGGCGCAGATACGCAGTATTTT. It specifies CASSFAGADTQYF.

This clone came up once. This chain connects TRBV29-1 to TRBJ1-2; D call uncertain. Germline V gene lookup returns CDR1 SQVTM and CDR2 ANQGSEA. V lost 3 bases, J lost 8 bases, and 10 bases lay in between. The CDR3 is 11 amino acids. The CDR3 nucleotides are TGCAGCGTTGAGGAAAAGCAGGGCTACACCTTC. Encoded protein: CSVEEKQGYTF.

This chain links TRBV7-2 with TRBJ2-3; TRBD2 matches 7 bases. The CDR3 is made up of 17 amino acids. Germline CDR1 SGHTA, CDR2 FQGNSA. The ends lost 1 base at V and 7 bases at J; junction bases unmatched: 14. The CDR3 nucleotides read TGTGCCAGCAGCTTAGTCGTGGGGGGGGGAGCAATTTATACGCAGTATTTT. It is translated as CASSLVVGGGAIYTQYF.